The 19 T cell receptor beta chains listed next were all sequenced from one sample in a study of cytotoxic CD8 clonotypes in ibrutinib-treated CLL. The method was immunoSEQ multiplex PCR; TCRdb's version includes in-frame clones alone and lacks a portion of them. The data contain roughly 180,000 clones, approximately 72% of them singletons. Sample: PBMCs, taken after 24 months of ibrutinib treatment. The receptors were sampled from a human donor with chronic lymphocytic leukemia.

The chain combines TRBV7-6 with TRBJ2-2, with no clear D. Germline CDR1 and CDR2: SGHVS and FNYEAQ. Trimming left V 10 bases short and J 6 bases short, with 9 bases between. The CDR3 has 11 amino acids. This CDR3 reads CAIGGPGELFF. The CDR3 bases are TGTGCCATCGGCGGCCCCGGGGAGCTGTTTTTT.

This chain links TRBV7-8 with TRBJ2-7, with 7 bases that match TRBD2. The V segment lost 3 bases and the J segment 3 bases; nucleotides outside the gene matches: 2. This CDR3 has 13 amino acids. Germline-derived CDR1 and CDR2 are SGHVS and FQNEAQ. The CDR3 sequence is CASSFPGGYEQYF. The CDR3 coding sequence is TGTGCCAGCAGCTTTCCGGGGGGCTACGAGCAGTACTTC.

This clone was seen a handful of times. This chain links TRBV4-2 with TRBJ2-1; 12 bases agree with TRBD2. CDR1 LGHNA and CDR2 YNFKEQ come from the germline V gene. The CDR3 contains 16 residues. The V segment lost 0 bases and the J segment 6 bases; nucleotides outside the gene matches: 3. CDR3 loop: CASSQDETSGSNEQFF. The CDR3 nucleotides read TGTGCCAGCAGCCAAGATGAGACTAGCGGGAGCAATGAGCAGTTCTTC.

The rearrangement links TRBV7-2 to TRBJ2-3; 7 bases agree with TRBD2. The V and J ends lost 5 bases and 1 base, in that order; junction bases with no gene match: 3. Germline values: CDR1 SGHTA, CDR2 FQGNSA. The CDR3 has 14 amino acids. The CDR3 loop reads CASSSGEGTDTQYF. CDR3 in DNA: TGTGCCAGCAGCAGCGGGGAAGGCACAGATACGCAGTATTTT.

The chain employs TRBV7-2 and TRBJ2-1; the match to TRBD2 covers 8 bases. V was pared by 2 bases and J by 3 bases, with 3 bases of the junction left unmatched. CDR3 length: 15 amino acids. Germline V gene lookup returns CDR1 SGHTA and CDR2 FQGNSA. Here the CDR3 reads CASSLSAGGYNEQFF. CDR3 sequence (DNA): TGTGCCAGCAGCTTATCCGCGGGAGGCTACAATGAGCAGTTCTTC.

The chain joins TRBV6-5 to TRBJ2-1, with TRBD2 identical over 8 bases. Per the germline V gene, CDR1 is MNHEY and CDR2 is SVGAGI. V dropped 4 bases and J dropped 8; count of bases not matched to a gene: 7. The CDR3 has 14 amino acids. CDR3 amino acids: CASSFPGGYYEQFF. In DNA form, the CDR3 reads TGTGCCAGCAGTTTTCCGGGAGGGTATTATGAGCAGTTCTTC.

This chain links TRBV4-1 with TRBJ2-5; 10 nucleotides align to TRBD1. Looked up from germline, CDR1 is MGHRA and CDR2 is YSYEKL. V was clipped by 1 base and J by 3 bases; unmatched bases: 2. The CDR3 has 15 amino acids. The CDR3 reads CASSQAGTGEETQYF. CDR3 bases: TGCGCCAGCAGCCAAGCCGGGACAGGGGAAGAGACCCAGTACTTC.

The CDR3 DNA reads as TGTGCCAGCAGTTTAGAACACGGAGAGACCCAGTACTTC. Residues: CASSLEHGETQYF. The rearrangement uses TRBV27 and TRBJ2-5; D ambiguous. The V and J ends lost 2 bases and 4 bases respectively, with 8 bases between them. CDR3 length: 13 amino acids. Germline V gene lookup returns CDR1 MNHEY and CDR2 SMNVEV (reference sequence).

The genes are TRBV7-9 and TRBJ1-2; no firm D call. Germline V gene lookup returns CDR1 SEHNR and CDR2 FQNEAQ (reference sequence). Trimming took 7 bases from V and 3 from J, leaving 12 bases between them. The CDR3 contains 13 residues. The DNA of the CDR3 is TGTGCCAGCACCGTTAGGAACCACTATGGCTACACCTTC. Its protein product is CASTVRNHYGYTF.

The CDR3 sequence: CASSLGQVLSYEQYF. The CDR3 DNA follows: TGTGCCAGCAGCTTGGGACAGGTTCTCTCCTACGAGCAGTACTTC. The J gene is TRBJ2-7, the V gene TRBV5-4; TRBD1 is a possible D gene (6 bases). Germline V gene lookup returns CDR1 SGHNT and CDR2 YYREEE (reference sequence). Trimming pared 0 bases from V and 0 bases from J, leaving 10 bases between. The length of the CDR3 is 15 residues.

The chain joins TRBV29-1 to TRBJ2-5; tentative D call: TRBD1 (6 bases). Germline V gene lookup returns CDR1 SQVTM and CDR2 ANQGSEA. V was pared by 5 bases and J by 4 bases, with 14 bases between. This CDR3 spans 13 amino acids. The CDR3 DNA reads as TGCAGCGTTTTCGAGACAGGAGTAGAGACCCAGTACTTC. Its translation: CSVFETGVETQYF.

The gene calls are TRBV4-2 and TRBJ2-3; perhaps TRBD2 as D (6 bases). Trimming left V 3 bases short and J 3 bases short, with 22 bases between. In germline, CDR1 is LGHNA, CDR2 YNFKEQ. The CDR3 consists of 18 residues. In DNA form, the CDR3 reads TGTGCCAGCAGCCAGTACGGGAGTATGGGTAGTAGTACAGATACGCAGTATTTT. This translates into CASSQYGSMGSSTDTQYF.

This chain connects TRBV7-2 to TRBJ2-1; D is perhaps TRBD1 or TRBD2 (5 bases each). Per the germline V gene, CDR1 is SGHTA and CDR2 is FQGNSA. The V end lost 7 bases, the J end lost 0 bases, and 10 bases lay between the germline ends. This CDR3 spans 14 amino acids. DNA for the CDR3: TGTGCCAGCAAGCAGGGACCCTCCTACAATGAGCAGTTCTTC. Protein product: CASKQGPSYNEQFF.

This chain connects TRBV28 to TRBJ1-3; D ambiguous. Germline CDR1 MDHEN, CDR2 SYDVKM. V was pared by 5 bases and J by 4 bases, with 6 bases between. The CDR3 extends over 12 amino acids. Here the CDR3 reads CASSPEGNTIYF. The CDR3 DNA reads TGTGCCAGCAGTCCCGAGGGAAACACCATATATTTT.

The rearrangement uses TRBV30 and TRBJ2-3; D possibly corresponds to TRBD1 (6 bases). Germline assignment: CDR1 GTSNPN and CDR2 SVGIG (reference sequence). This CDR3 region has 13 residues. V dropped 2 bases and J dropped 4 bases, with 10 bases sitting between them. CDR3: CAWSTGLSDTQYF. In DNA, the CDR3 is TGTGCCTGGAGTACAGGGTTGTCAGATACGCAGTATTTT.

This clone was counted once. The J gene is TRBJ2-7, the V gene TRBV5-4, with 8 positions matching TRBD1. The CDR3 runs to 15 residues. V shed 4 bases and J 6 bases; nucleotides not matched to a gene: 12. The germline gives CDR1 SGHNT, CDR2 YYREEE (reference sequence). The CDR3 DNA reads TGTGCCAGCAGCCAAGAGGCAGGGGGCGTGGGCGAGCAGTACTTC. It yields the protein CASSQEAGGVGEQYF.

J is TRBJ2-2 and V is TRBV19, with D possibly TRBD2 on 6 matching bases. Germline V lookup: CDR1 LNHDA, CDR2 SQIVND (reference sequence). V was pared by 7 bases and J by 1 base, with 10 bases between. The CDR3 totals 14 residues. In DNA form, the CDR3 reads TGTGCCAGTAAAGGGACTTTGAACACCGGGGAGCTGTTTTTT. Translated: CASKGTLNTGELFF.

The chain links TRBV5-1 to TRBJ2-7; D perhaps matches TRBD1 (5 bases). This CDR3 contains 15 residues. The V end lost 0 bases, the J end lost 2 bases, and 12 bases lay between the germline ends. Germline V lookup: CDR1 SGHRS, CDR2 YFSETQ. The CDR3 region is CASSLGRTGAYEQYF. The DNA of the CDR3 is TGCGCCAGCAGCTTGGGTAGAACAGGTGCCTACGAGCAGTACTTC. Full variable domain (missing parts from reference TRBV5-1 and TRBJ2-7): KAGVTQTPRYLIKTRGQQVTLSCSPISGHRSVSWYQQTPGQGLQFLFEYFSETQRNKGNFPGRFSGRQFSNSRSEMNVSTLELGDSALYLCASSLGRTGAYEQYFGPGTRLTVT.

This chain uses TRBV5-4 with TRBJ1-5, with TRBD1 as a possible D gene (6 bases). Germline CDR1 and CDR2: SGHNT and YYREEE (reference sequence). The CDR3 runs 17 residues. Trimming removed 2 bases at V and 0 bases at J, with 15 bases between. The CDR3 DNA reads TGTGCCAGCAGCTTCAAGACAGGAAAAGATAGCAATCAGCCCCAGCATTTT. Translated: CASSFKTGKDSNQPQHF. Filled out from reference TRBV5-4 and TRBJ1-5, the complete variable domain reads ETGVTQSPTHLIKTRGQQVTLRCSSQSGHNTVSWYQQALGQGPQFIFQYYREEENGRGNFPPRFSGLQFPNYSSELNVNALELDDSALYLCASSFKTGKDSNQPQHFGDGTRLSIL.